Below, one T cell receptor (beta chain) is given with its context. The antigen is unknown. TCRdb keeps only in-frame clones here, not all; method: immunoSEQ multiplex PCR. The table lists about 26,000 clones, around 82% of them singletons, with 12% in the top ten. The source of the sample is a study of OX40 agonist ivuxolimab in advanced cancers. Trimming pared 2 bases from V and 0 bases from J, leaving 8 bases between. Looked up from germline, CDR1 is SGHRS and CDR2 is YFSETQ. The length of the CDR3 is 15 residues. Notes on the study in general: At 0.1 to 3.0 mg/kg and by week 6, CD4+ and CD8+ T cells in the blood had expanded clonally.

This specimen consisted of CD4+ or CD8+ T cells sorted from blood, obtained in a trial of the OX40 agonist ivuxolimab. The sequence was obtained from an adult with an advanced solid tumor such as melanoma, head and neck, liver or kidney cancer. This chain links TRBV5-1 with TRBJ1-4, with unresolved D. CDR3 coding DNA: TGCGCCAGCAGCTTATACCGAGCAACTAATGAAAAACTGTTTTTT. Translating it yields CASSLYRATNEKLFF.